Below are 5 T cell receptor beta chains sequenced from a single sample in a study of T-cell memory formation after mild COVID-19. TCRdb processed the 5' RACE reads anew with MiXCR; each CDR3 protein has one entry. The table lists roughly 310,000 distinct CDR3 sequences, more than 15% of them singletons. Source material: PBMCs or a T cell subset sorted from them (not recorded which). The origin of the receptors is a man aged 18-30 years who had mild COVID-19 (a few samples of this study predate the infection). Cell type and time point are not known.

The chain uses TRBV29-1 and TRBJ2-5; 7 bases line up with TRBD2. With V trimmed by 6 bases and J by 0 bases, 4 bases remained unmatched. Germline V gene sequence: CDR1 SQVTM, CDR2 ANQGSEA. CDR3 length equals 13 residues. The CDR3 reads CSVVLANQETQYF. CDR3 bases: TGCAGCGTCGTACTAGCGAACCAAGAGACCCAGTACTTC.

This chain links TRBV24-1 with TRBJ2-1; D gene ambiguous. The V gene's germline CDR1 is KGHDR and CDR2 SFDVKD. V lost 2 bases and J lost 10, with 8 bases in between. This CDR3 contains 12 residues. The CDR3 sequence is CATSDSVREQFF. The DNA for the CDR3 is TGTGCCACCAGTGATTCCGTCAGAGAGCAGTTCTTC.

The V call is TRBV10-3, the J call TRBJ1-1; possible D gene TRBD1, 6 bases. Germline lookup yields CDR1 ENHRY and CDR2 SYGVKD. The CDR3 consists of 13 residues. Between the trimmed V and J ends, which lost 2 bases and 11 bases, there was a span of 15 bases. The DNA for the CDR3 is TGTGCCATCAGTGAGACAGGGAAAGGATGGGCTTTCTTT. Its translation is CAISETGKGWAFF.

In this sample, this clonotype turned up many times. The V gene is TRBV4-1, the J gene TRBJ2-3; D gene uncertain. Germline V gene data show CDR1 as MGHRA and CDR2 as YSYEKL. Deletions cut 1 base from V and 1 base from J, with 9 bases between. The CDR3 covers 15 residues. As DNA, the CDR3 is TGCGCCAGCAGCCAAGGTCAGCGACGCACAGATACGCAGTATTTT. This translates into CASSQGQRRTDTQYF.

V is TRBV20-1 and J is TRBJ2-2, with TRBD1 identical over 12 bases. The CDR3 is made up of 16 amino acids. V lost 5 bases to trimming and J lost 0 bases; unmatched junction nucleotides: 4. Germline assignment: CDR1 DFQATT and CDR2 SNEGSKA (reference sequence). The CDR3 nucleotides are TGCAGTGCTCCGGGACAGGGGGCGCCGAACACCGGGGAGCTGTTTTTT. It specifies CSAPGQGAPNTGELFF.